The 3 T cell receptor beta chains below all came from one sample that was sequenced in a study of cytomegalovirus exposure and HLA in healthy donors. Sequencing used immunoSEQ multiplex PCR; TCRdb keeps in-frame clones, though not all of them. This sample has 100,000 to 150,000 clones, with about nine tenths found just once. What was sequenced was PBMCs. Receptors originate from a woman aged 18-29 years in good health and CMV-seronegative.

The rearrangement joins TRBV9 to TRBJ2-5; TRBD1 matches 7 bases. V dropped 3 bases and J dropped 3; count of bases not matched to a gene: 8. The V gene's germline CDR1 is SGDLS and CDR2 YYNGEE. CDR3 length equals 15 residues. The CDR3 DNA reads as TGTGCCAGCAGCGAAACGGGACAGATAGAAGAGACCCAGTACTTC. It specifies CASSETGQIEETQYF.

V is TRBV10-1 and J is TRBJ2-1; 8 positions agree with TRBD2. This CDR3 is 18 amino acids long. V shed 5 bases and J 3 bases; nucleotides not matched to a gene: 15. Germline V lookup: CDR1 WNHNN, CDR2 SYGVQD (reference sequence). The CDR3 loop reads CASSHDCGGRSIYNEQFF. CDR3 DNA sequence: TGCGCCAGCAGTCACGACTGTGGCGGGAGGAGTATCTACAATGAGCAGTTCTTC.

The genes are TRBV2 and TRBJ2-7; D ambiguous. Per germline, CDR1 SNHLY and CDR2 FYNNEI. Trimming took 4 bases from V and 2 from J, leaving 3 bases between them. The CDR3 consists of 11 residues. The CDR3 DNA follows: TGTGCCAGCAGTGCTCCCTACGAGCAGTACTTC. Residues: CASSAPYEQYF.